The source of this T cell receptor beta chain is a study of technical replicates of blood from several donors. The data were produced by immunoSEQ multiplex PCR, yet TCRdb's version contains in-frame clones alone and is incomplete. The repertoire includes under 15,000 clones, about 95% of them detected once, and more than 6% sits in the top ten. The junction had 7 bases not matched to a gene; V was cut back by 6 bases and J by 4 bases. The CDR3 sequence is 15 residues long. CDR1 and CDR2 from the germline V gene are LNHDA and SQIVND (reference sequence). Sequenced input: PBMCs. The sequence came from a human donor in good health. The J gene is TRBJ2-1, the V gene TRBV19; 9 bases are shared with TRBD2. The CDR3 region has the DNA TGTGCCAGTAGAAATAGCGGGAGTCCGTACAATGAGCAGTTCTTC. It codes for CASRNSGSPYNEQFF.